This T cell receptor (beta chain) came from a study of blood T cell repertoires in COVID-19. Study overall: Samples representing acute and convalescent COVID-19 were sourced from the United States, Italy and Spain. PBMCs, B-cell-depleted T cells, or T cells provided the cDNA or gDNA that made up the material.

Authors' methods: Reference gene primer amplification gave estimated nucleated cell counts. Profiled with immunoSEQ multiplex PCR; TCRdb holds only in-frame clones, not every one. Clone size and V and J calls were adopted from that table, with D and trimming inferred from the DNA. The sample lists 180,000 or so clones, approximately 80% occurring once. There are 15 residues in the CDR3. CDR1 and CDR2 (germline): LGHNA, YNFKEQ. Trimming took 2 bases from V and 2 from J; bases not matched to a gene: 5. V gene TRBV4-2 combines with J gene TRBJ2-7, with 8 bases identical to TRBD2. The clonotype originates from a woman in her forties or fifties with active or convalescent COVID-19. Material: peripheral blood. The CDR3 loop is CASSQLSGSAYEQYF. The DNA of the CDR3 is TGTGCCAGCAGCCAACTAAGCGGGAGTGCCTACGAGCAGTACTTC.